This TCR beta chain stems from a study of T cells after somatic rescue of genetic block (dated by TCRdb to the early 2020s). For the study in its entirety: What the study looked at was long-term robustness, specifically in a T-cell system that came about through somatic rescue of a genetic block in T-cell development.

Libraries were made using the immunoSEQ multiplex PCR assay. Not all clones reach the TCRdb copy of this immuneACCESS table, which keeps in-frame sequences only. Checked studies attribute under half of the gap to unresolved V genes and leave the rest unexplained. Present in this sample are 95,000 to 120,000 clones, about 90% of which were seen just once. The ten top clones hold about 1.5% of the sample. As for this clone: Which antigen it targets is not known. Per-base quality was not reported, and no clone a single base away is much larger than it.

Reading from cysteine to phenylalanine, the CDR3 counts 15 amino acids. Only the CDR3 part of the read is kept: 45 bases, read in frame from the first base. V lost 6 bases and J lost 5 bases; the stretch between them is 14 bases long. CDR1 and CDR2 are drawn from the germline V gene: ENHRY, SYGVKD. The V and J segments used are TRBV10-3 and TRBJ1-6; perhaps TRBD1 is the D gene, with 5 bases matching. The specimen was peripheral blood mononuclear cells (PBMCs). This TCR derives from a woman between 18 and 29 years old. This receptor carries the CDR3 CAIRRGGDNNSPLHF. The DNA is TGTGCCATCAGACGGGGGGGAGACAATAATTCACCCCTCCACTTT.